The clone carrying this T cell receptor (beta chain) was counted at least ten times. What it recognizes is unknown. Compared with germline, one end of the junction differs, possibly owing to a read error. The source of the sample is a study of CD8+CD57+ T cells in acquired aplastic anemia. Study-wide background: Sorted CD4+ plus CD8+ cells gave DNA averaging roughly 3 ug.

CDR3 and TCR beta VDJ profiling relied on genomic DNA as the template. TCRdb reprocessed the reads via MiXCR and lists one record per CDR3 protein. The sample consists of 150,000 to 200,000 distinct CDR3 sequences, 35% to 50% of them appearing once. The study, taken as a whole, reports: Common to patients and controls were twenty-nine CD8+ CDR3 sequences.

Germline CDR1 is SNHLY and CDR2 is FYNNEI. The length of the CDR3 is 14 residues. This sequence originates from a human donor in good health. The sequencing input was sorted CD4+, CD8+, or CD8+CD57+ T cells (not recorded which) from PBMCs. This sequence joins TRBV2 and TRBJ2-3; no reliable D call. DNA for the CDR3: TGTGCCAGCAGAGTTAGATTGAGCACAAATACGCAGTATTTT. Its protein product is CASRVRLSTNTQYF.